The clone carrying this TCR beta chain has just a few counts. The data originate from a study of human T cells and chemical hapten exposure. TCRdb independently ran MiXCR on the RACE reads; one entry per CDR3 protein. This sample carries roughly 150,000 distinct CDR3 sequences, roughly a quarter of them seen once, and the ten largest clones take around 2.3%. Time point here: patch test 3, about 24 weeks after DPC sensitization. As for treatment: therapeutic diphenylcyclopropenone sensitization with weekly scalp DPC. The germline CDR1 and CDR2 sequences are SNHLY and FYNNEI. The CDR3 consists of 18 residues. Trimming removed 2 bases from V and 2 bases from J; junction bases left unmatched: 13.

The source is a woman in her late teens or twenties with alopecia areata. Some clones in this sample may be carry-over from other donors' samples. This specimen consisted of whole blood, obtained in connection with sensitization to the hapten diphenylcyclopropenone (DPC). V is TRBV2 and J is TRBJ2-3, with 7 bases identical to TRBD2. The CDR3 region has the DNA TGTGCCAGCAGTGAACCCTCTCCCGGGGCGGGGGTCACAGATACGCAGTATTTT. Translated: CASSEPSPGAGVTDTQYF.